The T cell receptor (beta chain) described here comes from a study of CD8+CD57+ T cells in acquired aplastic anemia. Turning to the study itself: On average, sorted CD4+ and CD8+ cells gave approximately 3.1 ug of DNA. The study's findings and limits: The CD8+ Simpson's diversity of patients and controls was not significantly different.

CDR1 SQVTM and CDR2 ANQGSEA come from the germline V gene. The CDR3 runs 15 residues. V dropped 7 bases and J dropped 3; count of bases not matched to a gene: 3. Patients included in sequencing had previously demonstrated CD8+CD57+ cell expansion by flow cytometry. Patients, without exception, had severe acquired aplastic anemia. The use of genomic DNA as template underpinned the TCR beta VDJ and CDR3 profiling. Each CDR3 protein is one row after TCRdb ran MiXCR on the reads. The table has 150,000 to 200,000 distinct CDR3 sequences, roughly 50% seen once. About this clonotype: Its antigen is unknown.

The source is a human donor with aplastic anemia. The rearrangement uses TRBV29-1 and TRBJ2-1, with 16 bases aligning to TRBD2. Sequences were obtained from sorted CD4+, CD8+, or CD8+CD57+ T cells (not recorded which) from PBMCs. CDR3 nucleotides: TGCAGCGCTGGGACTAGCGGGGGGGTCTACAATGAGCAGTTCTTC. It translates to CSAGTSGGVYNEQFF.